The clone carrying this TCR beta chain was seen more than once but under ten times. Its antigen is not known. CDR1 is MNHNS, CDR2 SASEGT, per germline. The CDR3 is made up of 14 amino acids. V dropped 6 bases and J dropped 4; count of bases not matched to a gene: 5. This sample was included in a study of identical twins. Regarding the study as a whole: Because invariant MAIT and iNKT cells could be present, zero-insertion analyses could be partly confounded.

All donors were healthy Caucasians. Addition of a universal primer site occurred through template switching, and cDNA carried unique molecular identifiers. Using its own MiXCR run on the 5' RACE reads, TCRdb lists one record per CDR3 protein. The table lists 500,000 or so distinct CDR3 sequences, approximately 15% of them singletons. This sample was shared with a second study, whose subject was yellow fever vaccine responses in identical twins.

The receptor's source is a woman between 18 and 29 years old in good health. The sample was CD4+ T cells sorted from blood. This chain connects TRBV6-1 to TRBJ1-5, with 8 positions matching TRBD1. The CDR3 coding sequence is TGTGCCAGCAGCTTCCGGGACAGGAATCAGCCCCAGCATTTT. Translation gives CASSFRDRNQPQHF.